Listed below are T cell receptor beta chains from one sample, sequenced in a study of blood T cell repertoires in COVID-19. Generated by immunoSEQ multiplex PCR, the TCRdb table keeps only in-frame clones and is missing some. This sample has a few hundred thousand clones, with about 85% found just once. The sequencing input was peripheral blood. These receptors originate from a human donor with COVID-19, enrolled during active disease. The donor label of this sample is uncertain. Both conserved end residues are part of each CDR3. D genes are given only for firm matches. Clone size, where shown, is once, few, many, or a class for clones that have expanded.

d_call: NA
j_call: TRBJ1-3
clone_size: NA
v_call: TRBV6-5
cdr3_nt: TGTGCCAGCAGTTACGCGGCACGCCCTGGAAACACCATATATTTT
cdr3_aa: CASSYAARPGNTIYF

d_call: TRBD1
j_call: TRBJ1-3
clone_size: NA
v_call: TRBV7-3
cdr3_nt: TGTGCCAGCAGCTCCGAACAGGGGGCGAGGGGAAACACCATATATTTT
cdr3_aa: CASSSEQGARGNTIYF

d_call: NA
j_call: TRBJ2-3
clone_size: NA
v_call: TRBV19
cdr3_nt: TGTGCCAGTAGATCGATAGGACAGACAGATACGCAGTATTTT
cdr3_aa: CASRSIGQTDTQYF

d_call: TRBD1
j_call: TRBJ1-3
clone_size: NA
v_call: TRBV5-6
cdr3_nt: TGTGCCAGCAGCGAAATGACAGGGGTTCTAGGAAACACCATATATTTT
cdr3_aa: CASSEMTGVLGNTIYF

d_call: TRBD1
j_call: TRBJ1-4
clone_size: NA
v_call: TRBV7-8
cdr3_nt: TGTGCCAGCAGCCGGGACAGGGGGAATGAAAAACTGTTTTTT
cdr3_aa: CASSRDRGNEKLFF

d_call: NA
j_call: TRBJ2-7
clone_size: NA
v_call: TRBV21-1
cdr3_nt: TGTGCCAGCAGCACCACCGGAGGCTACGAGCAGTACTTC
cdr3_aa: CASSTTGGYEQYF

d_call: TRBD1
j_call: TRBJ1-6
clone_size: NA
v_call: TRBV3-1/TRBV3-2
cdr3_nt: TGTGCCAGCAGCCTCGACAGGGTCTCACCCCTCCACTTT
cdr3_aa: CASSLDRVSPLHF

d_call: NA
j_call: TRBJ2-5
clone_size: NA
v_call: TRBV3-1/TRBV3-2
cdr3_nt: TGTGCCAGCAGCCAAGATATAGTCCAGGGGACCCAGTACTTC
cdr3_aa: CASSQDIVQGTQYF

d_call: TRBD2
j_call: TRBJ2-1
clone_size: NA
v_call: TRBV19
cdr3_nt: TGTGCCAGTAGTCGTCGAACTCGGACTAGCGGGGTGTTCTACAATGAGCAGTTCTTC
cdr3_aa: CASSRRTRTSGVFYNEQFF

d_call: TRBD2
j_call: TRBJ2-1
clone_size: once
v_call: TRBV24-1
cdr3_nt: TGTGCCACCAGCCCGGGACTAGCGGAAGACAATGAGCAGTTCTTC
cdr3_aa: CATSPGLAEDNEQFF

d_call: NA
j_call: TRBJ2-2
clone_size: NA
v_call: TRBV4-3
cdr3_nt: TGCGCCAGCAGCCAAGTCTTAGCGGCGAACACCGGGGAGCTGTTTTTT
cdr3_aa: CASSQVLAANTGELFF

d_call: NA
j_call: TRBJ1-2
clone_size: NA
v_call: TRBV3-1/TRBV3-2
cdr3_nt: TGTGCCAGCAGCCAAGGGCGGAATGGCTACACCTTC
cdr3_aa: CASSQGRNGYTF

d_call: TRBD2
j_call: TRBJ2-5
clone_size: NA
v_call: TRBV5-4
cdr3_nt: TGTGCCAGCAGCTCCGGACTAGCGGGAGTTGAAGAGACCCAGTACTTC
cdr3_aa: CASSSGLAGVEETQYF

d_call: TRBD1
j_call: TRBJ1-1
clone_size: NA
v_call: TRBV27
cdr3_nt: TGTGCCAGCGGCGACAGGGGGGGGAACACTGAAGCTTTCTTT
cdr3_aa: CASGDRGGNTEAFF

d_call: NA
j_call: TRBJ1-1
clone_size: NA
v_call: TRBV28
cdr3_nt: TGTGCCAGCAGTTTATGGGGAGGGGGAGGTGAAGCTTTCTTT
cdr3_aa: CASSLWGGGGEAFF

d_call: NA
j_call: TRBJ2-7
clone_size: NA
v_call: TRBV29-1
cdr3_nt: TGCAGCGTTGAGGGGCAGACTTCCTACGAGCAGTACTTC
cdr3_aa: CSVEGQTSYEQYF

d_call: NA
j_call: TRBJ2-1
clone_size: NA
v_call: TRBV3-1/TRBV3-2
cdr3_nt: TGTGCCAGCAGCCAACGAACGGCTCGGGGCAATGAGCAGTTCTTC
cdr3_aa: CASSQRTARGNEQFF

d_call: TRBD2
j_call: TRBJ2-5
clone_size: NA
v_call: TRBV4-1
cdr3_nt: TGCGCCAGCAGCCAATATCGTCTTTGGCTAGCGGACCCCCAAGAGACCCAGTACTTC
cdr3_aa: CASSQYRLWLADPQETQYF

d_call: TRBD1
j_call: TRBJ1-5
clone_size: NA
v_call: TRBV24-1
cdr3_nt: TGTGCCACCAGTGATTTGAAGGGACAGGGGGCGCCTAGCAATCAGCCCCAGCATTTT
cdr3_aa: CATSDLKGQGAPSNQPQHF

d_call: TRBD1
j_call: TRBJ2-5
clone_size: few
v_call: TRBV6-5
cdr3_nt: TGTGCCAGCAGGGGACAGGCGTCAAAAGAGACCCAGTACTTC
cdr3_aa: CASRGQASKETQYF

d_call: NA
j_call: TRBJ2-1
clone_size: NA
v_call: TRBV7-9
cdr3_nt: TGTGCCAGCAGCCCCGACCAGCCGGCGAGGCGGTTCTTC
cdr3_aa: CASSPDQPARRFF

d_call: NA
j_call: TRBJ2-5
clone_size: few
v_call: TRBV7-8
cdr3_nt: TGTGCCAGCAGCTTTGTGGGAGAAGAGACCCAGTACTTC
cdr3_aa: CASSFVGEETQYF

d_call: NA
j_call: TRBJ2-5
clone_size: NA
v_call: TRBV6-5
cdr3_nt: TGTGCCAGCAGTTACTCAAGGACACCAGGGGAGACCCAGTACTTC
cdr3_aa: CASSYSRTPGETQYF

d_call: NA
j_call: TRBJ1-2
clone_size: NA
v_call: TRBV28
cdr3_nt: TGTGCCAGCAGCCCAGTAAGGACTCCTTATGGCTACACCTTC
cdr3_aa: CASSPVRTPYGYTF

d_call: NA
j_call: TRBJ1-2
clone_size: NA
v_call: TRBV6-5
cdr3_nt: TGTGCCAGCAGGAAGACAGGCTATGGCTACACCTTC
cdr3_aa: CASRKTGYGYTF

d_call: NA
j_call: TRBJ1-5
clone_size: NA
v_call: TRBV29-1
cdr3_nt: TGCAGTTCCGGGGATCGATCGTTCCAGCCCCAGCATTTT
cdr3_aa: CSSGDRSFQPQHF